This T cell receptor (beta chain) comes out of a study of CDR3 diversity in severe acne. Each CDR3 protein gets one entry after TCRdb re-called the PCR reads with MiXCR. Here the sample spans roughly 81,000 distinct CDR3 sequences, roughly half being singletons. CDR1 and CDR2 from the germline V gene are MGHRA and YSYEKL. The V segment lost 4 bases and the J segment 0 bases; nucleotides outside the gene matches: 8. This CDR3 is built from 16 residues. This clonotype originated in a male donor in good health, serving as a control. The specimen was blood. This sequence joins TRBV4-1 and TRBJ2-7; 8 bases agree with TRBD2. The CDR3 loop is CASSPRGGHLSYEQYF. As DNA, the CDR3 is TGCGCCAGCAGCCCCCGGGGGGGACACCTCTCCTACGAGCAGTACTTC.